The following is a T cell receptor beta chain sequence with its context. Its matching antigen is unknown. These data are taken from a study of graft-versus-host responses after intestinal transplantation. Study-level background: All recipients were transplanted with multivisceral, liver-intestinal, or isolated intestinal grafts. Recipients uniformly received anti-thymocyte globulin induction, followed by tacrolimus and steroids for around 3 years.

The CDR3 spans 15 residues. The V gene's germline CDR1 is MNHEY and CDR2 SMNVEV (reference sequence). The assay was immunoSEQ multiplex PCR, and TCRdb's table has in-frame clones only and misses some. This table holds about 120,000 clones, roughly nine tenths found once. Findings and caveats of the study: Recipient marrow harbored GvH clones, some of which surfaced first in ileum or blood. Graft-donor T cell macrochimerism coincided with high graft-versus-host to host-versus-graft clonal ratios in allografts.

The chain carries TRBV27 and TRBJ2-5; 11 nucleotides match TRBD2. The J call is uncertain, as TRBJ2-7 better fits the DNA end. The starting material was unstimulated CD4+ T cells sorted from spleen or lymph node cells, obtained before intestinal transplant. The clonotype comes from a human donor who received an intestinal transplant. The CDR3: CASSPGTSGFYEQYF. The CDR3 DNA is TGTGCCAGCAGTCCCGGGACTAGCGGATTTTACGAGCAGTACTTC.